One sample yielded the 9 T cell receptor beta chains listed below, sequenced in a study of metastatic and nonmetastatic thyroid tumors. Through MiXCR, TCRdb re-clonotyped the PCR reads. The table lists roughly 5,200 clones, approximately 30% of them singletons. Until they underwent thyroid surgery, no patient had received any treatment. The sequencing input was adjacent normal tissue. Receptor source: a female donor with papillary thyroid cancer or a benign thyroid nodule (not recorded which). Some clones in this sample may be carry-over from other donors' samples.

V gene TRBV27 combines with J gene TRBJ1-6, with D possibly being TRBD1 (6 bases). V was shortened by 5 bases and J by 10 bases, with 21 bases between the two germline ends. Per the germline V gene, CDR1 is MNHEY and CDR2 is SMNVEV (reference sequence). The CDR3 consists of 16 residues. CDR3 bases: TGTGCCAGCAGTACCAAGCCACAGGGATTCGAGTCACCCCTCCACTTT. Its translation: CASSTKPQGFESPLHF.

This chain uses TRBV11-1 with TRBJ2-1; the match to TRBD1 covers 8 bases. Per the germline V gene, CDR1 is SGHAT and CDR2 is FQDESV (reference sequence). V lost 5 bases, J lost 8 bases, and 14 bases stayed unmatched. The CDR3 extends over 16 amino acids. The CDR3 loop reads CASSPAVHRGVDEQFF. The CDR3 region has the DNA TGTGCCAGCAGCCCTGCGGTGCACAGGGGGGTCGATGAGCAGTTCTTC.

The CDR3: CSTSLLGQGAEQYF. CDR3 nucleotides: TGTTCCACCAGCCTCCTTGGACAGGGGGCCGAGCAGTACTTC. This sequence joins TRBV27 and TRBJ2-7, with 11 nucleotides matching TRBD1. The CDR3 covers 14 residues. Germline CDR1 reads MNHEY; CDR2 reads SMNVEV (reference sequence).

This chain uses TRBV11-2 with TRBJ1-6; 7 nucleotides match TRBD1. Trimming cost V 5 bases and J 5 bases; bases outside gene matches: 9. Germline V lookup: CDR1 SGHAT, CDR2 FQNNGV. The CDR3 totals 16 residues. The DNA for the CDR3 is TGTGCCAGCAGCCCATTCAGGGGGGGGGATAATTCACCCCTCCACTTT. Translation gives CASSPFRGGDNSPLHF.

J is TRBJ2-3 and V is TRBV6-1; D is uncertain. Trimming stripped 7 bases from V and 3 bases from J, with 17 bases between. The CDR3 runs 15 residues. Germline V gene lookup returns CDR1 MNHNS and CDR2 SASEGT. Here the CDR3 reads CASTSESVWTDTQYF. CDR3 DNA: TGTGCCAGCACAAGCGAAAGTGTTTGGACAGATACGCAGTATTTT.

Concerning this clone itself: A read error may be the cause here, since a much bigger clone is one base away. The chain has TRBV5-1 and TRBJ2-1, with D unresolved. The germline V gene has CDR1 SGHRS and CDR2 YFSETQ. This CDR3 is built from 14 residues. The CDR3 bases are TGCGCCTGCAGCTTTGGTTCTACAAACAATGAGCAGTTCTTC. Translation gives CACSFGSTNNEQFF.

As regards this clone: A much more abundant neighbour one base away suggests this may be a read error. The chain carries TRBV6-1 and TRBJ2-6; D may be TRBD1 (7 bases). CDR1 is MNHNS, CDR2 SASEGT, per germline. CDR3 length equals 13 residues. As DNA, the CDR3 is TGTGCCGGCAGGGGGGCTGGGGCCAACGTCCTGACTTTC. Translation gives CAGRGAGANVLTF.

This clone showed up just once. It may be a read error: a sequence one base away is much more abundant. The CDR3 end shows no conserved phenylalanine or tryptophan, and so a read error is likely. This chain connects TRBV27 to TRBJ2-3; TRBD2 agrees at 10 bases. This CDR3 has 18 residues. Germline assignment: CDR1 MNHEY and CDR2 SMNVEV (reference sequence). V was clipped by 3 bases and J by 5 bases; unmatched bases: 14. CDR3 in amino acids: CASSFSPMSGGAGDTQYL. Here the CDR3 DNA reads TGTGCCAGCAGTTTTTCCCCCATGAGCGGGGGGGCAGGAGATACGCAGTATCTT.

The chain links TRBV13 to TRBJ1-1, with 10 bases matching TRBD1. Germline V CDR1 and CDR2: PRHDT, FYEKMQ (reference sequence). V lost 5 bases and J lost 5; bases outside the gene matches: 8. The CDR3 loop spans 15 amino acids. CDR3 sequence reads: CASSRQGAFGTEAFF. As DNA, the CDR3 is TGTGCCAGCAGCCGACAGGGGGCATTTGGAACTGAAGCTTTCTTT.